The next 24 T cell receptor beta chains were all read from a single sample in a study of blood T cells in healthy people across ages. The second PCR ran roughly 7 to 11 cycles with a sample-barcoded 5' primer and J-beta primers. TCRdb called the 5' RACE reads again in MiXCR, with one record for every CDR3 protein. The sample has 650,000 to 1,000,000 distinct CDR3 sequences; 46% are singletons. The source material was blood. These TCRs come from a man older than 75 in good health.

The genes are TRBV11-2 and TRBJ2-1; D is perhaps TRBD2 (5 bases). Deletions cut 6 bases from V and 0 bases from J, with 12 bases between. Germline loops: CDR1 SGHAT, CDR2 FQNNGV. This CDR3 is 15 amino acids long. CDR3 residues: CASREEGSSYNEQFF. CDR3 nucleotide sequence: TGTGCCAGCAGAGAAGAGGGTAGCTCCTACAATGAGCAGTTCTTC.

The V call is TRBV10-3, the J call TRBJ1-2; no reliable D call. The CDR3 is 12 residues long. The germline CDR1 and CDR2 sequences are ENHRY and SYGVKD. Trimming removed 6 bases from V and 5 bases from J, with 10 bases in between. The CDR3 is CAISHGGYGYTF. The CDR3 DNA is TGTGCCATCAGCCACGGTGGGTATGGCTACACCTTC.

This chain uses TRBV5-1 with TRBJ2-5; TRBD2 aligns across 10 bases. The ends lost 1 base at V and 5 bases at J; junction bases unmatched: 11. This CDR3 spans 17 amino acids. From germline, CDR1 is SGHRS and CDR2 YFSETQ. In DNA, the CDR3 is TGCGCCAGCAGCTTGTCGATCAAGGGACTAGCGACGGAGACCCAGTACTTC. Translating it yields CASSLSIKGLATETQYF.

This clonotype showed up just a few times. The CDR3 DNA follows: TGTGCCAGCAGCTTCCCCCACGGACAGGAGTATGGGGGGACCCAGTACTTC. It specifies CASSFPHGQEYGGTQYF. The rearrangement joins TRBV7-9 to TRBJ2-4; the match to TRBD1 covers 7 bases. The DNA end lines up better with TRBJ2-5; the J call may be wrong. The CDR3 consists of 17 residues. Germline assignment: CDR1 SEHNR and CDR2 FQNEAQ (reference sequence).

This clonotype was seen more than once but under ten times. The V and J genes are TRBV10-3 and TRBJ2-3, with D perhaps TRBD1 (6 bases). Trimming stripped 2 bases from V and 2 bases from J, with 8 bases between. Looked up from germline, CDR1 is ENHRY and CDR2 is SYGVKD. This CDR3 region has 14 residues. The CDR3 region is CAISEDRFTDTQYF. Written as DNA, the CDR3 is TGTGCCATCAGTGAGGACAGGTTCACAGATACGCAGTATTTT.

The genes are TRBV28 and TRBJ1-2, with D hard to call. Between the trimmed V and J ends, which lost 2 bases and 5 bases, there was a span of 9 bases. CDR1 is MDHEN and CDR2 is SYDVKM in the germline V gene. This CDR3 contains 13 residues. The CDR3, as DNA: TGTGCCAGCAGTTTACGATGGGTTTATGGCTACACCTTC. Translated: CASSLRWVYGYTF.

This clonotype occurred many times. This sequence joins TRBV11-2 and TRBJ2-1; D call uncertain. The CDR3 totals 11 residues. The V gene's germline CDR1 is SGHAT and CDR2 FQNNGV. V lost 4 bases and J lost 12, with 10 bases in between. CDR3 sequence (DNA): TGTGCCAGCAGCTCACTCGGAATGCAGTTCTTC. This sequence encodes CASSSLGMQFF.

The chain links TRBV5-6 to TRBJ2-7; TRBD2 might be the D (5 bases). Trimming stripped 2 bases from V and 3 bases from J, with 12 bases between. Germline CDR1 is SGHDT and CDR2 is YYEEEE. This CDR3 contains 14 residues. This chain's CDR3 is CASSFGNFGYEQYF. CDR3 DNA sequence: TGTGCCAGCAGCTTCGGGAATTTTGGCTACGAGCAGTACTTC.

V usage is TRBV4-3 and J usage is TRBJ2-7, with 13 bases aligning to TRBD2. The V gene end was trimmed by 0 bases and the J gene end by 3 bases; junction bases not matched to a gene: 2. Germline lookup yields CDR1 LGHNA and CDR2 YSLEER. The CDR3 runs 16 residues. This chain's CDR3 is CASSQDWTSGSYEQYF. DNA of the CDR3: TGCGCCAGCAGCCAAGATTGGACTAGCGGGAGCTACGAGCAGTACTTC.

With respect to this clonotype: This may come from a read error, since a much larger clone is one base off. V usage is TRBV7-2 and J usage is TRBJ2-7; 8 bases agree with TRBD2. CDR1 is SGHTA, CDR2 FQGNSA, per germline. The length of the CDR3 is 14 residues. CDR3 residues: CAGSVTSGRYEQYF. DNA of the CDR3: TGTGCCGGCAGCGTAACTAGCGGACGCTACGAGCAGTACTTC.

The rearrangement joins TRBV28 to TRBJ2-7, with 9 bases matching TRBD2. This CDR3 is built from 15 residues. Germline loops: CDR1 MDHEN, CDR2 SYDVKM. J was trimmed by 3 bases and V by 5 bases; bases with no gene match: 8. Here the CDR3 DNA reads TGTGCCAGCAGTCCGGGTAGCGGGAGCGTCTACGAGCAGTACTTC. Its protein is CASSPGSGSVYEQYF.

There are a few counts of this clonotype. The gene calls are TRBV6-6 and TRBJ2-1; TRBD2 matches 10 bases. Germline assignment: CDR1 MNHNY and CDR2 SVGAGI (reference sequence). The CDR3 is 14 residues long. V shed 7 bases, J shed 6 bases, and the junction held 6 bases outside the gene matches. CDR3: CASTSAGGSNEQFF. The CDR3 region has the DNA TGTGCCAGCACCTCAGCGGGAGGGAGCAATGAGCAGTTCTTC.

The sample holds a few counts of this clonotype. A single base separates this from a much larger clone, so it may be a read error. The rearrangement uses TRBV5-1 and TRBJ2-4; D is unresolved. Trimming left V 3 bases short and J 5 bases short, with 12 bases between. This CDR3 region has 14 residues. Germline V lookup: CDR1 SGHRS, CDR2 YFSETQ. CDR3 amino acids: CASSSAETENIQYF. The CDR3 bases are TGCGCCAGCAGCTCGGCTGAGACGGAAAACATTCAGTACTTC.

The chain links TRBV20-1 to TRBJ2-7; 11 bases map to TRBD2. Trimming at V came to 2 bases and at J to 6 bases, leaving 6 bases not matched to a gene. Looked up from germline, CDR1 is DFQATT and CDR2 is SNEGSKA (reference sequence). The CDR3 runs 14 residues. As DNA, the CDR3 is TGCAGTGCTAGACTAGCGGGAGGCCTTCTCGAGCAGTACTTC. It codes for CSARLAGGLLEQYF.

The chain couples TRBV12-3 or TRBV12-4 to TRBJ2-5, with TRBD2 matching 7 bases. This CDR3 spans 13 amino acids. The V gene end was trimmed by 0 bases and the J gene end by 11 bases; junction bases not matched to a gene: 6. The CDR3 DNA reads TGTGCCAGCAGTTTAGCGCTTAGGACTAGGCAGTACTTC. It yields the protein CASSLALRTRQYF.

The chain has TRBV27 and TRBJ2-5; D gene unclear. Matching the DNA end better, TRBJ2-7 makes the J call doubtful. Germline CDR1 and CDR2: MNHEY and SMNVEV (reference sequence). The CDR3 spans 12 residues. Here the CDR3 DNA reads TGTGCCAGCATCGGCTCCCCGGGCGAGCAGTACTTC. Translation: CASIGSPGEQYF.

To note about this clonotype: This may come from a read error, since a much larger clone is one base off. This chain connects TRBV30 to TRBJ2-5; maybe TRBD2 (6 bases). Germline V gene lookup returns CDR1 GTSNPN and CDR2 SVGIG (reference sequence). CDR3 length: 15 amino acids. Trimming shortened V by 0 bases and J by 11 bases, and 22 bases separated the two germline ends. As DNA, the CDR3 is TGTGCCTGGAGTGTACCGGGACTCAGAGCGAATGAGCAGTACTTC. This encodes CAWSVPGLRANEQYF.

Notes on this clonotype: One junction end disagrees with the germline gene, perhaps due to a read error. CDR3 in DNA: TGTACCAGCAGTGAAAGTCACAGAGGGCAGCCCCAGCATTTT. The encoded protein is CTSSESHRGQPQHF. The rearrangement links TRBV2 to TRBJ1-5; D gene unclear. This CDR3 region has 14 residues. Germline V lookup: CDR1 SNHLY, CDR2 FYNNEI.

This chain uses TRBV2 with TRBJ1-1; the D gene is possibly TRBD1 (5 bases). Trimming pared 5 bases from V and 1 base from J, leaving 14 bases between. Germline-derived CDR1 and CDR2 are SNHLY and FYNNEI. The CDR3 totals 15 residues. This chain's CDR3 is CASSSSHRKNTEAFF. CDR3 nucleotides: TGTGCCAGCAGTTCAAGCCACAGGAAGAACACTGAAGCTTTCTTT.

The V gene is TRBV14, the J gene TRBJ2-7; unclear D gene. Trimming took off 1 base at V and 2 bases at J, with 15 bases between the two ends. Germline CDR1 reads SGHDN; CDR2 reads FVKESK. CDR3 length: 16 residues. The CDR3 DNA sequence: TGTGCCAGCAGCCAAGTACCGGCAGGAGCCCCCTACGAGCAGTACTTC. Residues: CASSQVPAGAPYEQYF.

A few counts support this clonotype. The CDR3 DNA sequence: TGCAGTGCTAGAGACGGCGGAGCCCAAGAGACCCAGTACTTC. Amino acid sequence: CSARDGGAQETQYF. The chain couples TRBV20-1 to TRBJ2-5; D call uncertain. Trimming stripped 0 bases from V and 1 base from J, with 9 bases between. Looked up from germline, CDR1 is DFQATT and CDR2 is SNEGSKA (reference sequence). The CDR3 loop spans 14 amino acids.

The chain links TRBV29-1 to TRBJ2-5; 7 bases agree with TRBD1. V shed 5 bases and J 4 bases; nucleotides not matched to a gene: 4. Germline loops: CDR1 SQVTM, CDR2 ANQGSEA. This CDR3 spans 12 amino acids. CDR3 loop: CSVNRQGETQYF. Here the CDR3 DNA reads TGCAGCGTTAACCGACAGGGAGAGACCCAGTACTTC.

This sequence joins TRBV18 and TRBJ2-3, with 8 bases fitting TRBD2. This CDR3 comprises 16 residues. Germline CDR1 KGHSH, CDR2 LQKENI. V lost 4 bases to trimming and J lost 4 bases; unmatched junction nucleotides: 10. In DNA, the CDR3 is TGTGCCAGCTCACAACAACTAGCGGCGGGTTCAGATACGCAGTATTTT. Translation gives CASSQQLAAGSDTQYF.

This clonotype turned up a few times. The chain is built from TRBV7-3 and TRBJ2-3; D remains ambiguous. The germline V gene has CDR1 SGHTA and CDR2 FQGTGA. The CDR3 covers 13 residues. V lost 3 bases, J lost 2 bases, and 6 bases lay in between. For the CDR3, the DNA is TGTGCCAGCAGCTTTTCGCCCACAGATACGCAGTATTTT. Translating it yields CASSFSPTDTQYF.